The 5 T cell receptor beta chains below come from one sample, sequenced in a study of Tregs in tolerant kidney transplant recipients. Mixed chimerism was transient after nonmyeloablative marrow transplants from related graft donors. Assay used: immunoSEQ multiplex PCR; TCRdb lists only in-frame clones, some missing. The sample has tens of thousands of clones, roughly 86% seen once. The source was CD4+ T cells from blood (PBMCs), collected 6 months after the transplant. The receptor source for this set is a human patient who received a combined kidney and bone marrow transplant. Some T cells may be provided by the graft donor.

This sequence joins TRBV18 and TRBJ2-3, with a weak D call TRBD1 (5 bases). This CDR3 contains 12 residues. Germline V gene data show CDR1 as KGHSH and CDR2 as LQKENI. V dropped 6 bases and J dropped 4 bases, with 8 bases sitting between them. CDR3 amino acids: CASSHRSDTQYF. The CDR3 nucleotides read TGTGCCAGCTCTCACAGGTCAGATACGCAGTATTTT.

The chain has TRBV19 and TRBJ1-2; D is uncertain. CDR3 length: 17 amino acids. Per the germline V gene, CDR1 is LNHDA and CDR2 is SQIVND (reference sequence). Trimming cost V 5 bases and J 0 bases, with 19 bases left between them. CDR3 residues: CASSLRVGGRANYGYTF. The CDR3 coding sequence is TGTGCCAGTAGTTTGAGAGTTGGAGGGAGAGCTAACTATGGCTACACCTTC.

V and J are TRBV5-4 and TRBJ2-1; 9 bases match TRBD2. CDR3 size: 15 residues. CDR1 is SGHNT, CDR2 YYREEE, per germline (reference sequence). Trimming removed 4 bases from V and 2 bases from J; junction bases left unmatched: 4. CDR3 nucleotides: TGTGCCAGCAGCCCTCTAGCGGGACCCTACAATGAGCAGTTCTTC. It yields the protein CASSPLAGPYNEQFF.

V is TRBV7-9 and J is TRBJ2-7, with 8 bases fitting TRBD2. The CDR3 runs to 13 residues. CDR1 SEHNR and CDR2 FQNEAQ come from the germline V gene (reference sequence). V lost 5 bases and J lost 6; bases outside the gene matches: 6. The CDR3 coding sequence is TGTGCCAGCAGCCTCCACGGGGGGGCCGAGCAGTACTTC. Residues: CASSLHGGAEQYF.

The DNA for the CDR3 is TGTGCCAGCAGCTTAGAACCATTACATGGGACAGGGGGGGAAAAACTGTTTTTT. Translated, it gives CASSLEPLHGTGGEKLFF. This chain connects TRBV7-6 to TRBJ1-4; 11 bases agree with TRBD1. The J segment lost 8 bases and the V segment lost 1 base, leaving 12 bases of the junction unmatched. In germline, CDR1 is SGHVS, CDR2 FNYEAQ. CDR3 length: 18 amino acids. The full variable domain, rest sourced from reference TRBV7-6 and TRBJ1-4, is GAGVSQSPRYKVTKRGQDVALRCDPISGHVSLYWYRQALGQGPEFLTYFNYEAQQDKSGLPNDRFSAERPEGSISTLTIQRTEQRDSAMYRCASSLEPLHGTGGEKLFFGSGTQLSVL.